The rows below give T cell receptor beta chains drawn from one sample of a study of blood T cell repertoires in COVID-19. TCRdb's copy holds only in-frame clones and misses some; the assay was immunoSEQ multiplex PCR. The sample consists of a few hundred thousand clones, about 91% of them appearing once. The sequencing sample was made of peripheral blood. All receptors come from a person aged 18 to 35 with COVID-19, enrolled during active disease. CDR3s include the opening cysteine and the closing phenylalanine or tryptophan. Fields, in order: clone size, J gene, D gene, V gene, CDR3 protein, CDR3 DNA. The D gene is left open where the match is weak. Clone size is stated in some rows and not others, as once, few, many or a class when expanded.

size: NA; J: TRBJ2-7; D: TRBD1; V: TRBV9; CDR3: CASTPGQGAYEQYF; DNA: TGTGCCAGCACGCCGGGACAGGGGGCCTACGAGCAGTACTTC
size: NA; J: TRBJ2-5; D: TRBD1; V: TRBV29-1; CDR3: CSVEDGQDQETQYF; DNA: TGCAGCGTTGAAGACGGACAGGACCAAGAGACCCAGTACTTC
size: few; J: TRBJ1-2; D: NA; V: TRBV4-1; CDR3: CASSQEAGRLYTF; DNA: TGCGCCAGCAGCCAAGAAGCAGGGAGGCTCTACACCTTC
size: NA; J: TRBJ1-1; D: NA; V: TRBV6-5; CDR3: CASRGQGVKTEAFF; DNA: TGTGCCAGCAGGGGTCAGGGTGTCAAAACTGAAGCTTTCTTT
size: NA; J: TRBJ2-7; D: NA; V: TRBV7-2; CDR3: CASSLALTNEGRGEQYF; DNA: TGTGCCAGCAGCTTAGCGTTAACTAATGAGGGTAGAGGCGAGCAGTACTTC
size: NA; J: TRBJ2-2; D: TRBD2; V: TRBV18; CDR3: CASSFLAGTNTGELFF; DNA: TGTGCCAGCTCATTCTTAGCGGGAACGAACACCGGGGAGCTGTTTTTT
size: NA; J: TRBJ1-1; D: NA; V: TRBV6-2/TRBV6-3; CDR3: CASSNFGGRTEAFF; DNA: TGTGCCAGCAGTAACTTCGGGGGACGCACTGAAGCTTTCTTT
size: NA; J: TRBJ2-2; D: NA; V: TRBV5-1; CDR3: CASRAGYTGELFF; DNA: TGCGCCAGCAGGGCAGGGTACACCGGGGAGCTGTTTTTT
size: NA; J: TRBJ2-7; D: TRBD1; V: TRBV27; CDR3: CASSLRTGEEQYF; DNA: TGTGCCAGCAGTTTACGGACAGGGGAAGAGCAGTACTTC
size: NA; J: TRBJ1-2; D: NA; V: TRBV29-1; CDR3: CSGQGKNYGYTF; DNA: TGCAGCGGGCAGGGAAAGAACTATGGCTACACCTTC
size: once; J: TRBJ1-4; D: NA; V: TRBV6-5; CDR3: CASSPRGRNEKLFF; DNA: TGTGCCAGCAGTCCCCGAGGGAGGAATGAAAAACTGTTTTTT
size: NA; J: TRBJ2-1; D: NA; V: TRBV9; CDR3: CASSRNTDEQFF; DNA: TGTGCCAGCAGCCGGAATACAGATGAGCAGTTCTTC
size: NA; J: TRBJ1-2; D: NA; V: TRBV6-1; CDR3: CASSEEWPRRHGYTF; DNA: TGTGCCAGCAGTGAAGAATGGCCTCGGAGGCATGGCTACACCTTC
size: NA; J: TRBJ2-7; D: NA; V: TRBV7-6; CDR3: CASSLAGRGVEQYF; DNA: TGTGCCAGCAGCTTAGCTGGCAGGGGAGTCGAGCAGTACTTC
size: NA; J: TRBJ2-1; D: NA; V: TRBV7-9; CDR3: CASSLSRQDGEQFF; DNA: TGTGCCAGCAGCTTAAGTAGACAGGACGGGGAGCAGTTCTTC
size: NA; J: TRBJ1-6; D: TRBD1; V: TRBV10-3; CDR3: CAISERQGYNSPLHF; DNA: TGTGCCATCAGTGAGCGACAGGGCTATAATTCACCCCTCCACTTT
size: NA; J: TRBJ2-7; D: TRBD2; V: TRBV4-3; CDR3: CASSQDSSGFEQYF; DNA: TGCGCCAGCAGCCAAGATTCTAGCGGGTTCGAGCAGTACTTC
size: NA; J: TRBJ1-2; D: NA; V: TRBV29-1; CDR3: CSVEPQVGYGYTF; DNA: TGCAGCGTTGAACCTCAGGTGGGCTATGGCTACACCTTC
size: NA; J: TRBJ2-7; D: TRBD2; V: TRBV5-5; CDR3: CASSLRGVLYEQYF; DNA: TGTGCCAGCAGCTTGCGGGGGGTACTCTACGAGCAGTACTTC
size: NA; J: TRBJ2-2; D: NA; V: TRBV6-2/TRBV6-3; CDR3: CASSYWAGGMFGELFF; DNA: TGTGCCAGCAGTTACTGGGCCGGTGGAATGTTCGGGGAGCTGTTTTTT